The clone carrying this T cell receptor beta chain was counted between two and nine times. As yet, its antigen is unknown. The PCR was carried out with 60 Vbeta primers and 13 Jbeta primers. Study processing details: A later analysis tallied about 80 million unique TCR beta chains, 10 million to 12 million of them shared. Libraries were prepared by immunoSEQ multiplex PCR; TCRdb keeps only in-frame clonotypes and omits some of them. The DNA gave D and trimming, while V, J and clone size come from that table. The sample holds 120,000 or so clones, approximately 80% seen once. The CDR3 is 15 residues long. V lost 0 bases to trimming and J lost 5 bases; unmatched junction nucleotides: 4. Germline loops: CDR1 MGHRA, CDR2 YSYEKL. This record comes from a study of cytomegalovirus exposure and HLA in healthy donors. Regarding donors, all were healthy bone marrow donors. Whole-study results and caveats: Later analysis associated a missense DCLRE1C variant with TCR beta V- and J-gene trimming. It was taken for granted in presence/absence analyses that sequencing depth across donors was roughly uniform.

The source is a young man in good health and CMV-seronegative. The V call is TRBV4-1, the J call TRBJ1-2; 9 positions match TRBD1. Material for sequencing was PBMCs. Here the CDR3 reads CASSQETGGYYGYTF. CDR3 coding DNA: TGCGCCAGCAGCCAAGAGACAGGGGGATATTATGGCTACACCTTC.